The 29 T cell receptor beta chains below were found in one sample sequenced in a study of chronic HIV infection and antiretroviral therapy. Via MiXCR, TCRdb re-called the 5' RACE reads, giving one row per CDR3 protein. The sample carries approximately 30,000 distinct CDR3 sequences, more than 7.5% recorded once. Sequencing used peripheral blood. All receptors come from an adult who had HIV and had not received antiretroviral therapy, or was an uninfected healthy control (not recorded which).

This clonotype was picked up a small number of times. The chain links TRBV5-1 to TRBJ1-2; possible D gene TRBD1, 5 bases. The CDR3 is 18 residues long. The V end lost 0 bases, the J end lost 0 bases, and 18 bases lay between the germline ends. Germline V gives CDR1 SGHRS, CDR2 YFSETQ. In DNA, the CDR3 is TGCGCCAGCAGCTTGGCTCGGGGCCCAAACGGGGCTAACTATGGCTACACCTTC. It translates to CASSLARGPNGANYGYTF.

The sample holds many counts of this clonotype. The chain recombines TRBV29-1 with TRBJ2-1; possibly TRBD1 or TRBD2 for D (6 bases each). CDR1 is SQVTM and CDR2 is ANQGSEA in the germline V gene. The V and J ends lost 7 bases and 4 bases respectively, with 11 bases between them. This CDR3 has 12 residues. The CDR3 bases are TGCAGCGGGGGGGCAGAATACAATGAGCAGTTCTTC. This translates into CSGGAEYNEQFF.

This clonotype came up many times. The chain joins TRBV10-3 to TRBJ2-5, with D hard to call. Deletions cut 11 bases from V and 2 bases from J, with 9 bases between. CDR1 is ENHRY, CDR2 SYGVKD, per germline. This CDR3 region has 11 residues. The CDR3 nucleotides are TGTGCCCCCGGGCAGCAAGAGACCCAGTACTTC. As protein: CAPGQQETQYF.

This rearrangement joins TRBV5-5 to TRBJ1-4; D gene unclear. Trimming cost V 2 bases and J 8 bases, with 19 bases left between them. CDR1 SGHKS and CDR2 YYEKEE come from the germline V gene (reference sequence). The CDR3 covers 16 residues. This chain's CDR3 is CASSFPPLEIGEKLFF. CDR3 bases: TGTGCCAGCAGCTTCCCCCCACTGGAAATAGGAGAAAAACTGTTTTTT.

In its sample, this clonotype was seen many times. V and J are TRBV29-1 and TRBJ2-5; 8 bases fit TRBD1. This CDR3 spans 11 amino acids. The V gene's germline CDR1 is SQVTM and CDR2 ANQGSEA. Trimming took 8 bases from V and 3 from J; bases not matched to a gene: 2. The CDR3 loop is CSMDREETQYF. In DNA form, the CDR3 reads TGCAGCATGGACAGGGAAGAGACCCAGTACTTC. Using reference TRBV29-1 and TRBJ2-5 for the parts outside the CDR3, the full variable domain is SAVISQKPSRDICQRGTSLTIQCQVDSQVTMMFWYRQQPGQSLTLIATANQGSEATYESGFVIDKFPISRPNLTFSTLTVSNMSPEDSSIYLCSMDREETQYFGPGTRLLVL.

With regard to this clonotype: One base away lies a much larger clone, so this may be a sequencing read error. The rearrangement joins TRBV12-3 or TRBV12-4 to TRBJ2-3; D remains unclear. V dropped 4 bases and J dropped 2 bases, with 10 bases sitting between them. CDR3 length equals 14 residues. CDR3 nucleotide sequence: TGTGCCAGCAGTTCTGTCCGGTTCACAGATACGCAGTATTTT. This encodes CASSSVRFTDTQYF.

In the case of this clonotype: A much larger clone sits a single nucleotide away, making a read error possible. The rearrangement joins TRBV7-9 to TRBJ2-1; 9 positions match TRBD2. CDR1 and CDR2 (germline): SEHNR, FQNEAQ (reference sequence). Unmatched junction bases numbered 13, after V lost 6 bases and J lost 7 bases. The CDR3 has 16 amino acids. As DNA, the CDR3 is TGTGCCAGCAGTCGACAAGCGGGAGGCCAGGAAAATGAGCAGTTCTTC. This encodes CASSRQAGGQENEQFF.

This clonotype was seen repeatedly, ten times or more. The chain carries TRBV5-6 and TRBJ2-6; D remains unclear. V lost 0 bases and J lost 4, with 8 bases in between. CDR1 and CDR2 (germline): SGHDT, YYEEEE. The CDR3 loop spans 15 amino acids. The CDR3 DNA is TGTGCCAGCAGCTTGGACGGAACGGGGGCCAACGTCCTGACTTTC. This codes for CASSLDGTGANVLTF.

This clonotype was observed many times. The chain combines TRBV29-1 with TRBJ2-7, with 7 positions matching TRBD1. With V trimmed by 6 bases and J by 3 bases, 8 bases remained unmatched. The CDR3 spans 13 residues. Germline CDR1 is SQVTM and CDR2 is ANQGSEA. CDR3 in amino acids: CSVGRQGVYEQYF. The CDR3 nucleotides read TGCAGCGTCGGTCGTCAGGGGGTCTACGAGCAGTACTTC.

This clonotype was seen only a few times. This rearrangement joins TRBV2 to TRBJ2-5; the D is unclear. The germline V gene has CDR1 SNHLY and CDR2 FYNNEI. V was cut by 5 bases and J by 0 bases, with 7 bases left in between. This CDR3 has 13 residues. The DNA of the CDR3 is TGTGCCAGCAGTAGGGATAACCAAGAGACCCAGTACTTC. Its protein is CASSRDNQETQYF.

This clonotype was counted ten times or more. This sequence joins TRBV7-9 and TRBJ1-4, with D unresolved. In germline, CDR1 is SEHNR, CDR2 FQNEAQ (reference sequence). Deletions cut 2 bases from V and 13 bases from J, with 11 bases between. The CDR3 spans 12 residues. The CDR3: CASSLLPPRLFF. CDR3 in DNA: TGTGCCAGCAGCTTACTCCCCCCCCGACTGTTTTTT.

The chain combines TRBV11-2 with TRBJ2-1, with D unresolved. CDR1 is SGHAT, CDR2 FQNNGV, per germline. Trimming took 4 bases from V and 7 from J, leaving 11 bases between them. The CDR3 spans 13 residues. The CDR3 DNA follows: TGTGCCAGCAGCTCCAGATTAGGAAATGAGCAGTTCTTC. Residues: CASSSRLGNEQFF.

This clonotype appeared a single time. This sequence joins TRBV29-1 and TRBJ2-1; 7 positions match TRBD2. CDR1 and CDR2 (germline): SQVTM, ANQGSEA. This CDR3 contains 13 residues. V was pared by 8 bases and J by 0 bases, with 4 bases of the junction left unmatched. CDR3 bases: TGCAGCACCTTAGCGGGCTCCTACAATGAGCAGTTCTTC. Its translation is CSTLAGSYNEQFF.

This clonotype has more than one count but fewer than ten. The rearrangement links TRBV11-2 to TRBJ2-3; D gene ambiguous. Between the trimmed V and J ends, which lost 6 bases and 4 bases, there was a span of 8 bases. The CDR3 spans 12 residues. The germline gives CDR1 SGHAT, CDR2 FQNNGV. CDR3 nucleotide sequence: TGTGCCAGCAGTTCCGCGGCAGATACGCAGTATTTT. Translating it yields CASSSAADTQYF.

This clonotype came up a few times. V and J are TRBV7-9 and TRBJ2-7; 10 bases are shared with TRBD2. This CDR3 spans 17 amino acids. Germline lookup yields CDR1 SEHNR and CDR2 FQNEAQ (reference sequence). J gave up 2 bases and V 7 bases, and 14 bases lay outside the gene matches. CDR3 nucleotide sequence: TGTGCCAGCACCCCCAAACTCGGGACTAGCGAAACCTACGAGCAGTACTTC. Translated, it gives CASTPKLGTSETYEQYF.

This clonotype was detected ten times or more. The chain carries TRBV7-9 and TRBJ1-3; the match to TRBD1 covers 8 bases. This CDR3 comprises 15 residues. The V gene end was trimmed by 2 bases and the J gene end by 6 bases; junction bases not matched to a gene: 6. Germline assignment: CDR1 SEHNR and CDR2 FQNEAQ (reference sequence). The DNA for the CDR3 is TGTGCCAGCAGCTTAAGGCAGGGGGCGGAAAACACCATATATTTT. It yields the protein CASSLRQGAENTIYF.

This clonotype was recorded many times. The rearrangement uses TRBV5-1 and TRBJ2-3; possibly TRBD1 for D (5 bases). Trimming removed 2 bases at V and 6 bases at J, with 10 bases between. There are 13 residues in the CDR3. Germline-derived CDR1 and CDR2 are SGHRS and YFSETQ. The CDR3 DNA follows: TGCGCCAGCAGCTTAGCAGGGCCGGATACGCAGTATTTT. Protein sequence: CASSLAGPDTQYF.

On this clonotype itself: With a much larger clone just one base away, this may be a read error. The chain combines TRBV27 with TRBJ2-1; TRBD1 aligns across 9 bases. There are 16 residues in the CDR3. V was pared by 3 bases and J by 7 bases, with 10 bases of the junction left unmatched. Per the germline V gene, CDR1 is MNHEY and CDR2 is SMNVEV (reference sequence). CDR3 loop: CASSFNRGLARNEQFF. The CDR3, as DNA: TGTGCCAGCAGTTTCAACAGGGGGCTTGCCCGAAATGAGCAGTTCTTC.

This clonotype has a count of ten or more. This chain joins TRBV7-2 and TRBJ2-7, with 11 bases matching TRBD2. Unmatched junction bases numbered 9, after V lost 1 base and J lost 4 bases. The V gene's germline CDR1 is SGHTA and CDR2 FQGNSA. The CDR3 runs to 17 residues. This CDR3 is CASSLGLTSGSLYEQYF. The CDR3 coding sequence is TGTGCCAGCAGCTTAGGTCTTACTAGCGGGAGTTTGTACGAGCAGTACTTC.

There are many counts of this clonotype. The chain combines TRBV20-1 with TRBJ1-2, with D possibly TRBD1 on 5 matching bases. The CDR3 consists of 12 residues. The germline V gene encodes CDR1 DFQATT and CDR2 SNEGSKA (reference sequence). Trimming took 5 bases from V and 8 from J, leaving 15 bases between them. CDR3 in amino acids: CSALARTSGYTF. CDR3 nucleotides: TGCAGTGCTCTTGCCAGGACAAGCGGCTACACCTTC.

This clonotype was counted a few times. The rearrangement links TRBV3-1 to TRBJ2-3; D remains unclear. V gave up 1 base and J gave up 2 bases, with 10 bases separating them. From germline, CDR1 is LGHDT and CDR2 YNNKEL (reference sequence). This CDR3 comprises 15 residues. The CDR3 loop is CASSQGREFTDTQYF. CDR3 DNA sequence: TGTGCCAGCAGCCAAGGTAGAGAATTCACAGATACGCAGTATTTT.

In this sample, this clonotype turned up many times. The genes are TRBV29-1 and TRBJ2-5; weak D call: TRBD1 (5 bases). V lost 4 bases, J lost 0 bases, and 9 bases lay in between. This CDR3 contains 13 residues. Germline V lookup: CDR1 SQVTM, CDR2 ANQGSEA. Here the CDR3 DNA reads TGCAGCGTTGTTTACAGGTACCAAGAGACCCAGTACTTC. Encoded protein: CSVVYRYQETQYF.

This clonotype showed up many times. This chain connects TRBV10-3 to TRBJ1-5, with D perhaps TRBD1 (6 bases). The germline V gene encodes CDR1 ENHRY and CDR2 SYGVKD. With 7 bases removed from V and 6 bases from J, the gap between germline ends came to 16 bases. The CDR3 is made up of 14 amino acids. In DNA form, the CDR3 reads TGTGCCATCACCGAGGGGGGGGCCGGTCAGCCCCAGCATTTT. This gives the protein CAITEGGAGQPQHF.

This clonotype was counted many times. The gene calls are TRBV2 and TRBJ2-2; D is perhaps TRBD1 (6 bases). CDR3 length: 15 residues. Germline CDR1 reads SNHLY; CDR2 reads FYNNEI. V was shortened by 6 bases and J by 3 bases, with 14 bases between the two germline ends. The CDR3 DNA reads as TGTGCCAGCAGAGTAAACAGGGCGGACACCGGGGAGCTGTTTTTT. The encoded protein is CASRVNRADTGELFF.

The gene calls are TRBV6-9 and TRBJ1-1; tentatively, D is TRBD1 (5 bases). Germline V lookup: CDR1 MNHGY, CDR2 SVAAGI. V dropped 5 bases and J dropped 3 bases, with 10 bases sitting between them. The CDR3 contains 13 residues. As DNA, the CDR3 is TGTGCCAGCAGTGTTGACAGTTACACTGAAGCTTTCTTT. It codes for CASSVDSYTEAFF.

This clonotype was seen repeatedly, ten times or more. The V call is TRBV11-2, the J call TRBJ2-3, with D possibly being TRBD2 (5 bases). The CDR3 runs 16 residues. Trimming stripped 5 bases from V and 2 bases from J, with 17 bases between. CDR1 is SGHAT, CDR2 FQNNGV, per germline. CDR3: CASSPTSTLATDTQYF. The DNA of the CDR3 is TGTGCCAGCAGCCCTACTAGTACCTTGGCCACAGATACGCAGTATTTT.

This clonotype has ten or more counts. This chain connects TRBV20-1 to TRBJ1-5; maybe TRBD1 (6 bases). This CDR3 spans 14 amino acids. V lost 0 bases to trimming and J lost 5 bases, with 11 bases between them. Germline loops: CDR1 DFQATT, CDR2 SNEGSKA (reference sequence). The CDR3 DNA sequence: TGCAGTGCTAGAGATCGGGACACGCATCAGCCCCAGCATTTT. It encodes CSARDRDTHQPQHF.

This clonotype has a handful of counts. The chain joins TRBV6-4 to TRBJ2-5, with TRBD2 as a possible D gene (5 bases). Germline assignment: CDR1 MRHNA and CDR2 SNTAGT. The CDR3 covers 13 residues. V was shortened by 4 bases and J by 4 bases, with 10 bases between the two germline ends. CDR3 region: CASSGEYGETQYF. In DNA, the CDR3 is TGTGCCAGCAGTGGGGAGTACGGAGAGACCCAGTACTTC.

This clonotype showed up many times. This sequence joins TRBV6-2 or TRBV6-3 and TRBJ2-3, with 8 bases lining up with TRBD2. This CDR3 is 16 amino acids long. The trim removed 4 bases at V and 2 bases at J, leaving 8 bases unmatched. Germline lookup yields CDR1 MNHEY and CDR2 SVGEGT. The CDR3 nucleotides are TGTGCCAGCAGTTCCCCCACGGGAGGGTTCACAGATACGCAGTATTTT. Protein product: CASSSPTGGFTDTQYF.